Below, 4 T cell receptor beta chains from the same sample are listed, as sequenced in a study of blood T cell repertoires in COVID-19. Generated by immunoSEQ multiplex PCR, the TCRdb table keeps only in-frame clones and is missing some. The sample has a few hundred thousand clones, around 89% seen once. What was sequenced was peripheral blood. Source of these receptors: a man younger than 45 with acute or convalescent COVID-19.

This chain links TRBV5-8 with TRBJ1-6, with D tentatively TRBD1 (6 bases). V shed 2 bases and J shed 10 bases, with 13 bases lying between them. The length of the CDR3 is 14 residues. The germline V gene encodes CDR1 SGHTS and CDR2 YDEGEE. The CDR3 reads CASSFWGRESPLHF. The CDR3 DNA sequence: TGTGCCAGCAGCTTTTGGGGGCGTGAATCACCCCTCCACTTT. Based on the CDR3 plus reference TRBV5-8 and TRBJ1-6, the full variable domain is EAGVTQSPTHLIKTRGQQATLRCSPISGHTSVYWYQQALGLGLQFLLWYDEGEERNRGNFPPRFSGRQFPNYSSELNVNALELEDSALYLCASSFWGRESPLHFGNGTRLTVT.

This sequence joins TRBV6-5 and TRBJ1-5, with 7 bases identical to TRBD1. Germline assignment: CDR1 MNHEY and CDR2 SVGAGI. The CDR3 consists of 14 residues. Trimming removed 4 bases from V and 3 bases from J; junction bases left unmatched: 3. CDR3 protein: CASSWDRTNQPQHF. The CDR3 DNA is TGTGCCAGCAGTTGGGACAGAACCAATCAGCCCCAGCATTTT.

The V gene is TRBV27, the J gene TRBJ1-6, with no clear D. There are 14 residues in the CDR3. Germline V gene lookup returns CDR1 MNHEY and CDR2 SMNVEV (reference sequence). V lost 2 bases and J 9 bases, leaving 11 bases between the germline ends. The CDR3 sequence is CASSLGRTLSPLHF. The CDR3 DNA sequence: TGTGCCAGCAGTTTAGGACGGACTCTTTCACCCCTCCACTTT.

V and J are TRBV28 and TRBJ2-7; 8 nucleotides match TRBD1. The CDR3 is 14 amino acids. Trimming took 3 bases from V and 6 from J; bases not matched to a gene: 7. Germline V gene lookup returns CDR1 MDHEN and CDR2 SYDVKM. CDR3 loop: CASSFDRGPLEQYF. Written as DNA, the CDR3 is TGTGCCAGCAGTTTCGACAGGGGTCCGCTCGAGCAGTACTTC.